A single TCR beta chain is shown here with its context. Its antigen remains unidentified. CDR3 length equals 15 residues. V lost 5 bases and J lost 5; bases outside the gene matches: 9. Germline V gene lookup returns CDR1 SEHNR and CDR2 FQNEAQ (reference sequence). This record belongs to a study of blood T cells in healthy people across ages. Broader study findings: Naive T cell percentage strongly correlated with TCR beta diversity. Naive CD4+ cell counts and diversity both ran higher in long-lived than in aged donors.

The authors ran a second PCR of 7 to 11 cycles using a sample-barcoded 5' primer and a J-beta primer mix. From the 5' RACE reads, TCRdb called clonotypes with MiXCR, one entry per CDR3 protein. Of 1,300,000 or so distinct CDR3 sequences detected, roughly 59% appear once; the ten largest clones hold 6.5% to 8.5%. This chain connects TRBV7-9 to TRBJ1-1; 9 bases are a match to TRBD1. Sequencing input: blood. The sequence was collected from a man aged 18 to 29 in good health. Written as DNA, the CDR3 is TGTGCCAGCAGCGCTCAACAGGGGGCCCGGACTGAAGCTTTCTTT. As protein: CASSAQQGARTEAFF.